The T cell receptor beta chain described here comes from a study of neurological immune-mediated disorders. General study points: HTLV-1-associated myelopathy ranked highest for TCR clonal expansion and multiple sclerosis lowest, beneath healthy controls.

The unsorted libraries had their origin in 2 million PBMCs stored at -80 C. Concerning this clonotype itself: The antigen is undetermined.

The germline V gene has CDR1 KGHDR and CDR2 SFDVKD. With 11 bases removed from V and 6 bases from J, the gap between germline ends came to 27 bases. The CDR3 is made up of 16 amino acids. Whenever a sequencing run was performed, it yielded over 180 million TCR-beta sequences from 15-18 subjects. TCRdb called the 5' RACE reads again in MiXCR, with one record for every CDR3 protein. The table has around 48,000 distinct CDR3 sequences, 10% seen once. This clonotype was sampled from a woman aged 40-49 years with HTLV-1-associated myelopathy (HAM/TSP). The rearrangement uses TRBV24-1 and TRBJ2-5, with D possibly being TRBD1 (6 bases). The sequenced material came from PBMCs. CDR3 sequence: CASSLPPGVPPKTQYF. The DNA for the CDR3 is TGTGCCAGCAGCTTACCTCCAGGGGTCCCTCCAAAGACCCAGTACTTC.